This T cell receptor beta chain was profiled in a study of beta chain features in type 1 diabetes. Unmatched junction bases numbered 2, after V lost 1 base and J lost 5 bases. The CDR3 loop spans 13 amino acids. CDR1 GTSNPN and CDR2 SVGIG come from the germline V gene (reference sequence). Sequencing targeted expressed TCRB transcripts, as all isolated RNA had been reverse transcribed. Profiled with immunoSEQ multiplex PCR; TCRdb holds only in-frame clones, not every one. Of hundreds of thousands of clones listed, around 15% are singletons. Study-wide findings and caveats: All four CD4+ subsets from Type 1 diabetes patients carried moderately but significantly shorter TCRB CDR3s. Whether HLA type affects TCRB rearrangement stayed undetermined in the present work. TCRB repertoires of naive, central memory and Treg cells appeared more similar among patients than among healthy donors.

This clone turned up a few times. Its antigen is as yet unknown. This TCR came from a man aged 18 to 30 with type 1 diabetes. The chain has TRBV30 and TRBJ1-1, with 9 nucleotides matching TRBD1. Sequenced material: naive CD4+ T cells from blood. The CDR3 loop is CAWSEGTGTEAFF. The CDR3 DNA reads TGTGCCTGGAGTGAGGGGACAGGGACTGAAGCTTTCTTT.